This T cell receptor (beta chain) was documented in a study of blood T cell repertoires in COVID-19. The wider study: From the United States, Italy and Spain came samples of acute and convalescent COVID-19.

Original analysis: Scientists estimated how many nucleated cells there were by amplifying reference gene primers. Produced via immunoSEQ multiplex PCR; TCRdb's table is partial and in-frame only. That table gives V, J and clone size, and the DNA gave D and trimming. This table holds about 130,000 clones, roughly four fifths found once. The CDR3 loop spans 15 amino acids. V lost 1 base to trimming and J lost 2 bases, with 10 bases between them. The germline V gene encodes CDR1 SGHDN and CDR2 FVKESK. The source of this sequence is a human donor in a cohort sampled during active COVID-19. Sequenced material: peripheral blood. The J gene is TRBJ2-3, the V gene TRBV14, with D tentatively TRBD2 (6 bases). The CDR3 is CASSQAAGLTDTQYF. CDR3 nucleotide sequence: TGTGCCAGCAGCCAAGCGGCGGGACTCACAGATACGCAGTATTTT.